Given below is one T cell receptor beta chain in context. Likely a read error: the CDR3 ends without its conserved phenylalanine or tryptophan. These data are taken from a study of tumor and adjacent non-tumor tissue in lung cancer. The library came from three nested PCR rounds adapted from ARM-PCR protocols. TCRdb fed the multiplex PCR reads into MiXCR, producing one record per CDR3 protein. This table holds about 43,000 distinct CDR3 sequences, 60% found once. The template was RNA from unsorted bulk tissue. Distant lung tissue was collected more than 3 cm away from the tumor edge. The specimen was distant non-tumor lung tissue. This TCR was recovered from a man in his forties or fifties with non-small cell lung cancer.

The CDR3, as DNA: TGTGCCAGCAACACCACAGGGTACGAGCAGTACTCC. This codes for CASNTTGYEQYS. The chain employs TRBV11-1 and TRBJ2-7, with D perhaps matching TRBD1 (6 bases). Germline values: CDR1 SGHAT, CDR2 FQDESV (reference sequence). This CDR3 region has 12 residues. V dropped 7 bases and J dropped 4 bases, with 11 bases sitting between them.